This section outlines one T cell receptor beta chain sequence together with its context. Its antigen remains unknown. This record belongs to a study of OX40 agonist ivuxolimab in advanced cancers. Exclusion applied to patients with autoimmune disease history or systemic immunosuppression. There are 16 residues in the CDR3. The assay was immunoSEQ multiplex PCR, and TCRdb's table has in-frame clones only and misses some. The table lists about 76,000 clones, 85% to 90% of them singletons, with less than 1% in the top ten. Study-level points and caveats: Among the least clonally expanded were partial responders at 0.1-3.0 mg/kg.

The sequence was obtained from an adult with an advanced solid tumor such as melanoma, head and neck, liver or kidney cancer. The chain recombines TRBV1 with TRBJ2-1; the listed D gene, TRBD2, was not tested against the DNA. TRBV1 is listed as a pseudogene. Sequencing was performed on CD4+ or CD8+ T cells sorted from blood, taken in a trial of the OX40 agonist ivuxolimab. The CDR3 protein is CTSSQGPGTTYNEQFF. The CDR3, as DNA: TGCACCAGCAGCCAGGGGCCAGGGACTACTTACAATGAGCAGTTCTTC.